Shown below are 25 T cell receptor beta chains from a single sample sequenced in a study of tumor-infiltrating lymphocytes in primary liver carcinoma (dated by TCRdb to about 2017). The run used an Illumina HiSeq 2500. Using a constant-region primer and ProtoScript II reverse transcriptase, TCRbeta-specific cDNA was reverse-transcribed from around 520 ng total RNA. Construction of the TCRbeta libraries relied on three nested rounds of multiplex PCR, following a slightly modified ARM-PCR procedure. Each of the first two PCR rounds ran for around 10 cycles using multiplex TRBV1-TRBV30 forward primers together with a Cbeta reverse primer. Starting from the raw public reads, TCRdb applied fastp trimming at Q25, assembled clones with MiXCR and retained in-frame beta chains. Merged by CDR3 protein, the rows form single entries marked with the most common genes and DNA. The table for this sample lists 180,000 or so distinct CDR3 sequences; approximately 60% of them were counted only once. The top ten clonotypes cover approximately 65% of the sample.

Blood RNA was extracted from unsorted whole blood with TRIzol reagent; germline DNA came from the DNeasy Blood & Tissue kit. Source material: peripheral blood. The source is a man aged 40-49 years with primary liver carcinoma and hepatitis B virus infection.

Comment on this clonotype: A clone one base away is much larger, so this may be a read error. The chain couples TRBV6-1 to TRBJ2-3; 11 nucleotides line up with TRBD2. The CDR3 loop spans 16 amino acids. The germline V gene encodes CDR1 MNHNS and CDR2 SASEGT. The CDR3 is CASSDVAGGRTDKQYF. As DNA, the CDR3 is TGTGCCAGCAGTGATGTAGCGGGAGGGAGAACAGATAAGCAGTATTTT.

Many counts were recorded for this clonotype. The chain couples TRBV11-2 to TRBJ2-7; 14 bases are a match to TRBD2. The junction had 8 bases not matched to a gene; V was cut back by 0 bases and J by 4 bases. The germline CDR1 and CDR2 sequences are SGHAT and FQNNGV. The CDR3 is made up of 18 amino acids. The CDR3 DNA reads TGTGCCAGCAGCTTAGATCGAATGGGGACTAGCGGGAGATACGAGCAGTACTTC. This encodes CASSLDRMGTSGRYEQYF.

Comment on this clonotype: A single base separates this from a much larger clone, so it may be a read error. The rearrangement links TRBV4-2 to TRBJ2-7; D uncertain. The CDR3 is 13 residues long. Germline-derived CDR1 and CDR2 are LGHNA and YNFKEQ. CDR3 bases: TGTTCCAGCAGCCATCTTCTGGCCTACGAGCAGTACTTC. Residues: CSSSHLLAYEQYF.

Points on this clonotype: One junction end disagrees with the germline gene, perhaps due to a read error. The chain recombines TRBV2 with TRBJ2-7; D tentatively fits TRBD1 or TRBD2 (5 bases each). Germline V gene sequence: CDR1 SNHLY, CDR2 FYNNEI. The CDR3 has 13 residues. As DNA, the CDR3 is TGTACCAGCACATGGGACCTGACTGGGGAGCAGTACTTC. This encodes CTSTWDLTGEQYF.

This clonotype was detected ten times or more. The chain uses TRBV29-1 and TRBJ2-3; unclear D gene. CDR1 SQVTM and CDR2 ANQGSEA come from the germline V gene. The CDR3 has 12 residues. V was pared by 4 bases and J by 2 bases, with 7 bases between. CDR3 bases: TGCAGCGTTGGGGGATTCACAGATACGCAGTATTTT. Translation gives CSVGGFTDTQYF.

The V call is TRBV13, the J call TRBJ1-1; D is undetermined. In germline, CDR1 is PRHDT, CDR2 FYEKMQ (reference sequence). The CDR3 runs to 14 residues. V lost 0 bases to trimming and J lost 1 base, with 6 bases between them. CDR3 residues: CASSLGLGNTEAFF. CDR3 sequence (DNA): TGTGCCAGCAGCTTAGGCCTAGGGAACACTGAAGCTTTCTTT.

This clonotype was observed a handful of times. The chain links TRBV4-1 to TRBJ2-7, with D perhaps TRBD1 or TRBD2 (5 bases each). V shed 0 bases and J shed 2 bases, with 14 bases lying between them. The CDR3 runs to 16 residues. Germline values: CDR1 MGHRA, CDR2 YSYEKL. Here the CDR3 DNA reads TGCGCCAGCAGCCAAGAAGTAGCGACAGCTACCTACGAGCAGTACTTC. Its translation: CASSQEVATATYEQYF.

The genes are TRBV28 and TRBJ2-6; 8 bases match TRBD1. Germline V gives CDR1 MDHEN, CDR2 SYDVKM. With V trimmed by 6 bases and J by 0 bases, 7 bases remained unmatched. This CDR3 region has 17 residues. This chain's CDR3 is CASSQATGGSGANVLTF. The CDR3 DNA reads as TGTGCCAGCAGCCAAGCTACAGGGGGCTCTGGGGCCAACGTCCTGACTTTC.

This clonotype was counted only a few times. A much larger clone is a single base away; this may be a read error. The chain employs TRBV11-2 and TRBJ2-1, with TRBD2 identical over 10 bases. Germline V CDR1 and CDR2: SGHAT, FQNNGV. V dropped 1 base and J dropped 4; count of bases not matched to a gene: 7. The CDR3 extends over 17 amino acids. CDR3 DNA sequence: TGTGCCAGCAGCTTAGGACTAGCGGGCCTGAGGTACAATGAGCAGTTCTTC. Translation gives CASSLGLAGLRYNEQFF.

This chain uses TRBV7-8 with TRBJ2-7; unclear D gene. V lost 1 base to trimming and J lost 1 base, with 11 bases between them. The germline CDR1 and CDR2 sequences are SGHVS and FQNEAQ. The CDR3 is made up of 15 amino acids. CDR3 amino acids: CASSLVWPESYEQYF. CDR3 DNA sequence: TGTGCCAGCAGCTTAGTGTGGCCAGAGTCCTACGAGCAGTACTTC.

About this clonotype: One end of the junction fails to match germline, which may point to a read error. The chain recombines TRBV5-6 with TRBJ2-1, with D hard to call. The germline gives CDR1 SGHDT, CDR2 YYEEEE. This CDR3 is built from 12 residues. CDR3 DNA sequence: TGTGCCAGCGGCTTCGGGTATAATGAGCAGTTCTTC. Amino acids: CASGFGYNEQFF.

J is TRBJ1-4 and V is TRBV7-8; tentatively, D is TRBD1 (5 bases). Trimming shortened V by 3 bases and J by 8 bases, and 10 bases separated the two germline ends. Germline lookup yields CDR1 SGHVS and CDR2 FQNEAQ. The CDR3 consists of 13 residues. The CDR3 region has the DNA TGTGCCAGCAGCTTGGGGACTGGGGAAAAACTGTTTTTT. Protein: CASSLGTGEKLFF.

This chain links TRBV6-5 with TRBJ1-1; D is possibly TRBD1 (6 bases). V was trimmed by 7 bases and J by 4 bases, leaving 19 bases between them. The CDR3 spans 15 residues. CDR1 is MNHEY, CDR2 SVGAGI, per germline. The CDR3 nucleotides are TGTGCCAGCAAACCGCGGGGGGGCCGGGGCACTGAAGCTTTCTTT. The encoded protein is CASKPRGGRGTEAFF.

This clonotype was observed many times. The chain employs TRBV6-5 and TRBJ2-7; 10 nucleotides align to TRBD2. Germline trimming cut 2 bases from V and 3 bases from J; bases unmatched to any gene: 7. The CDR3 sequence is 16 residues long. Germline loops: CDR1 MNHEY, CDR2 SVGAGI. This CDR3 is CASSYGRASGSYEQYF. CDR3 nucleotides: TGTGCCAGCAGTTACGGACGCGCTAGCGGGAGCTACGAGCAGTACTTC.

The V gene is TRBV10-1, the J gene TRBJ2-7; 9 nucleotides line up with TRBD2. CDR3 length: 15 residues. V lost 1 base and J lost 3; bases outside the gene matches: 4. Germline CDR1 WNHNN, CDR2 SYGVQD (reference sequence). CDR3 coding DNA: TGCGCCAGCAGTGAGTGGTCTAGCGGGAACTACGAGCAGTACTTC. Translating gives CASSEWSSGNYEQYF.

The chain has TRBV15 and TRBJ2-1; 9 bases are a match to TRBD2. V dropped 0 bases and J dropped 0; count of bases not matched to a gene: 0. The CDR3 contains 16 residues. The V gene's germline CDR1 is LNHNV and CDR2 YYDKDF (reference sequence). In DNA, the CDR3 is TGTGCCACCAGCAGAGAAGCGGGAGGCTCCTACAATGAGCAGTTCTTC. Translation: CATSREAGGSYNEQFF.

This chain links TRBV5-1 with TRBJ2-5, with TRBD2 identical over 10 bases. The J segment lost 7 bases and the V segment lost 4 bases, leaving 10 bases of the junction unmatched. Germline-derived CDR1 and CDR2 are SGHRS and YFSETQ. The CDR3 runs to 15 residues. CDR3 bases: TGCGCCAGCAGCAGGCTAGCGGGAGAATCGGTGACCCAGTACTTC. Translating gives CASSRLAGESVTQYF.

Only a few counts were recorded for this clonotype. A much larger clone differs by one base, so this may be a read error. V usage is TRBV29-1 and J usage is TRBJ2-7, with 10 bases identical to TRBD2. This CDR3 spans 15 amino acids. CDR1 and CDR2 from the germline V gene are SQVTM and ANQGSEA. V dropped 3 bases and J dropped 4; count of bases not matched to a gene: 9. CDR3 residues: CSVESQREGPYEQYF. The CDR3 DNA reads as TGCAGCGTTGAGTCGCAGCGGGAGGGCCCTTACGAGCAGTACTTC.

The CDR3 protein is CASSLKDRLVDEQYF. The CDR3, as DNA: TGTGCCAGCAGCTTGAAGGACAGACTAGTTGACGAGCAGTACTTC. The chain has TRBV5-4 and TRBJ2-7; D is perhaps TRBD1 or TRBD2 (6 bases each). This CDR3 spans 15 amino acids. Trimming shortened V by 1 base and J by 5 bases, and 16 bases separated the two germline ends. Germline values: CDR1 SGHNT, CDR2 YYREEE (reference sequence).

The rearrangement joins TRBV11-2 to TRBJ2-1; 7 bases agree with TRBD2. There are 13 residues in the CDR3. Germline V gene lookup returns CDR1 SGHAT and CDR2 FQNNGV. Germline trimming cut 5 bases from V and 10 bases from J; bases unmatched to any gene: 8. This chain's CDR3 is CASSPGTNVEQFF. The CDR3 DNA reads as TGTGCCAGCAGCCCCGGGACTAACGTAGAGCAGTTCTTC.

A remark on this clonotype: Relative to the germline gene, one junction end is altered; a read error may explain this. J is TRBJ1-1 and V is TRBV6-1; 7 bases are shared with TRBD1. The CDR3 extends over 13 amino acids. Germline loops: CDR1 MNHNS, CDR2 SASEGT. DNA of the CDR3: TGTACCAGCAGTGAGGCCAGGGGGACTGAAGCTTTCTTT. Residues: CTSSEARGTEAFF.

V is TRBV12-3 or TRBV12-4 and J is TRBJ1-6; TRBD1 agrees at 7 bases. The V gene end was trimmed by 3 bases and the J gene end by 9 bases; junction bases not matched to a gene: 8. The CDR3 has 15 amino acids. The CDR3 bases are TGTGCCAGCAGTTTTGGTCAGGGGGTCGGTTCACCCCTCCACTTT. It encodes CASSFGQGVGSPLHF.

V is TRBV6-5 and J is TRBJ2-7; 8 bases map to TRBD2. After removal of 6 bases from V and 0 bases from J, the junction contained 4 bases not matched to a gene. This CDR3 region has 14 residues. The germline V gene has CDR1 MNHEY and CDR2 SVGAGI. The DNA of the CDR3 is TGTGCCAGCAGGCTAGCGGGTAGCTCCTACGAGCAGTACTTC. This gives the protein CASRLAGSSYEQYF.

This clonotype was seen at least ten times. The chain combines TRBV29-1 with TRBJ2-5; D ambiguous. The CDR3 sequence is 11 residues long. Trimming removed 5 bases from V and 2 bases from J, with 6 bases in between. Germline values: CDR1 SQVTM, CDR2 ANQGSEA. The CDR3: CSVRKQETQYF. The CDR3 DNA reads TGCAGCGTTCGAAAGCAAGAGACCCAGTACTTC.

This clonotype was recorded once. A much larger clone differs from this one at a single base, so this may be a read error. CDR3 DNA: TGTACCAGCACCTGGGACAGGGGTGGCGACGAGCAGTACTTC. Protein sequence: CTSTWDRGGDEQYF. The V and J genes are TRBV12-3 or TRBV12-4 and TRBJ2-7; 10 bases agree with TRBD1. CDR3 length equals 14 residues.